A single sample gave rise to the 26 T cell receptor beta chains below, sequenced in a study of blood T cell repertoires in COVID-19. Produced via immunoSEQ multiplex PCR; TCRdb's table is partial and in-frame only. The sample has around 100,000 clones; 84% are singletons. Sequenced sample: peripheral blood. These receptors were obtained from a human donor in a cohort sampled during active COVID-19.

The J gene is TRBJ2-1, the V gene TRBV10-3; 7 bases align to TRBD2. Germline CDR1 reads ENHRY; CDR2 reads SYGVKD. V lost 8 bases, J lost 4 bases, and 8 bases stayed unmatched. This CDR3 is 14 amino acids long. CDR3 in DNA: TGTGCCATCCCAGCGGGGACGAGATACAATGAGCAGTTCTTC. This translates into CAIPAGTRYNEQFF.

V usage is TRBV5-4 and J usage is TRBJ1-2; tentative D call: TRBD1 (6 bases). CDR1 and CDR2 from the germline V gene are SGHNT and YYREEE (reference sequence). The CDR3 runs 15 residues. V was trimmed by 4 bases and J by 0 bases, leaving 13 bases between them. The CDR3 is CASSTVQGSNYGYTF. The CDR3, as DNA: TGTGCCAGCAGCACTGTACAGGGTTCTAACTATGGCTACACCTTC.

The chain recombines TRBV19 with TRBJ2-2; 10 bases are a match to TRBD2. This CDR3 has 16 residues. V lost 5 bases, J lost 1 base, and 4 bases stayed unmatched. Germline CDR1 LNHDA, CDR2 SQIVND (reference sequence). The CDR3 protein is CASSAGLARNTGELFF. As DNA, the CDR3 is TGTGCCAGTAGTGCGGGACTAGCGCGGAACACCGGGGAGCTGTTTTTT.

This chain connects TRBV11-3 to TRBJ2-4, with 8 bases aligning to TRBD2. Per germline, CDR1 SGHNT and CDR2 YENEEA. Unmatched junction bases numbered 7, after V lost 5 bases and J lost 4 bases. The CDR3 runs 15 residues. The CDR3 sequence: CASSPGRGGKNIQYF. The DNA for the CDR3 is TGTGCCAGCAGCCCAGGACGGGGGGGGAAAAACATTCAGTACTTC. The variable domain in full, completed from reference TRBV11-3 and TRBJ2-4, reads EAGVVQSPRYKIIEKKQPVAFWCNPISGHNTLYWYLQNLGQGPELLIRYENEEAVDDSQLPKDRFSAERLKGVDSTLKIQPAELGDSAVYLCASSPGRGGKNIQYFGAGTRLSVL.

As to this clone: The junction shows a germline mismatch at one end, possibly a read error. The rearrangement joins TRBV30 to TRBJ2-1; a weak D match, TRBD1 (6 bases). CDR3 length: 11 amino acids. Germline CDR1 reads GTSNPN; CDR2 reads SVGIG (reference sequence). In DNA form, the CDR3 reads TGTGCCTGCAGTGCAGGGGATGAGCAGTTCTTC. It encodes CACSAGDEQFF.

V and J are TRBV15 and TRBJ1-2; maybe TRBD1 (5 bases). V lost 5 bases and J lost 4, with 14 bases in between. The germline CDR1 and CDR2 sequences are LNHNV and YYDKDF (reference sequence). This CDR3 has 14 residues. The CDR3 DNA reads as TGTGCCACCAGCGGGGCCTATATTGGCTATGGCTACACCTTC. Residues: CATSGAYIGYGYTF.

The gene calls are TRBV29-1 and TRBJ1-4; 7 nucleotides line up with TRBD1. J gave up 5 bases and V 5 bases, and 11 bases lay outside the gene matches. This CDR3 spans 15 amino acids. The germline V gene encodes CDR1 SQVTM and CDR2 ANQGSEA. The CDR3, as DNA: TGCAGCGTTACGGGAGGGACAGCCTTAAATGAAAAACTGTTTTTT. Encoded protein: CSVTGGTALNEKLFF.

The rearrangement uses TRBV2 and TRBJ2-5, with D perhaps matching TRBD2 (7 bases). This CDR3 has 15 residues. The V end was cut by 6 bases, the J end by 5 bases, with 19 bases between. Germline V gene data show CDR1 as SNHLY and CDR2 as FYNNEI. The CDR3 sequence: CASSAPRGGGETQYF. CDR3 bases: TGTGCCAGCAGCGCTCCCCGGGGCGGGGGCGAGACCCAGTACTTC.

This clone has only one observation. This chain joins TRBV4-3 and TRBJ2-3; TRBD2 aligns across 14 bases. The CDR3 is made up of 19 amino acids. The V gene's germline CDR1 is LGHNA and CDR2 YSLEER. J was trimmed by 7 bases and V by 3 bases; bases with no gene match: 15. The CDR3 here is CASSQHTPGLAGDGNTQYF. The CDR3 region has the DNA TGCGCCAGCAGCCAGCACACCCCGGGACTAGCGGGGGATGGGAATACGCAGTATTTT.

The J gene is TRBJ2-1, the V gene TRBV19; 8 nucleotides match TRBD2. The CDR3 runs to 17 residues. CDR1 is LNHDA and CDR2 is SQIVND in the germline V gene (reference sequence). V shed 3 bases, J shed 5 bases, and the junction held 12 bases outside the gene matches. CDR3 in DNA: TGTGCCAGTAGTATGGGGGGACCGGGACTAGGGGACAATGAGCAGTTCTTC. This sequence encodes CASSMGGPGLGDNEQFF.

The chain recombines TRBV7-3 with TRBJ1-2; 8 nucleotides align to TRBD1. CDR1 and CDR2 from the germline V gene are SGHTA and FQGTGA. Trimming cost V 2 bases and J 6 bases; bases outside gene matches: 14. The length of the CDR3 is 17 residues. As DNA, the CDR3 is TGTGCCAGCAGCTTATCCCTCCTTTTTCCGACAGGGGATGGCTACACCTTC. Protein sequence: CASSLSLLFPTGDGYTF.

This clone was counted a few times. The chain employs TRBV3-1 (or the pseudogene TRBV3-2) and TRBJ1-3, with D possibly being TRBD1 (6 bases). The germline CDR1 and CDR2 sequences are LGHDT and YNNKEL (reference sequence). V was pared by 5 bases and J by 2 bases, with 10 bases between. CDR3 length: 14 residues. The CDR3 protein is CASSVGTTGNTIYF. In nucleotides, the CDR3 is TGTGCCAGCAGCGTTGGGACAACTGGAAACACCATATATTTT.

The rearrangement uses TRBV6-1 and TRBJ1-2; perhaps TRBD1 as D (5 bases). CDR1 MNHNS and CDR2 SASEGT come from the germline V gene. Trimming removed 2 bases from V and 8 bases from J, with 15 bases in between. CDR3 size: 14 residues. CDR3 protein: CASSERGAQRGYTF. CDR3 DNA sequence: TGTGCCAGCAGTGAAAGGGGCGCTCAGAGGGGCTACACCTTC.

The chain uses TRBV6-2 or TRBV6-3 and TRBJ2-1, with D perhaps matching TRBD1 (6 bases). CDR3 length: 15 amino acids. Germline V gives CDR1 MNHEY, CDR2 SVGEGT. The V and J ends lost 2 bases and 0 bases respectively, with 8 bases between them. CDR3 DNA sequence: TGTGCCAGCAGTTACGGGGGCCGCTCCTACAATGAGCAGTTCTTC. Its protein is CASSYGGRSYNEQFF.

CDR3 sequence (DNA): TGCGCCAGCACGCAGGGGCTGGGGAACACTGAAGCTTTCTTT. Amino acids: CASTQGLGNTEAFF. The J gene is TRBJ1-1, the V gene TRBV5-1; maybe TRBD1 (6 bases). The CDR3 runs to 14 residues. V was shortened by 6 bases and J by 1 base, with 13 bases between the two germline ends. The germline CDR1 and CDR2 sequences are SGHRS and YFSETQ.

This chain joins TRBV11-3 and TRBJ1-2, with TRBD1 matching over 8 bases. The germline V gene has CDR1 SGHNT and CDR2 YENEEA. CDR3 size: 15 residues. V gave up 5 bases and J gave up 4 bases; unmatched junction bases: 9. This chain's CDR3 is CASSPGTGQIYGYTF. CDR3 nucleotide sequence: TGTGCCAGCAGCCCAGGGACAGGACAGATCTATGGCTACACCTTC.

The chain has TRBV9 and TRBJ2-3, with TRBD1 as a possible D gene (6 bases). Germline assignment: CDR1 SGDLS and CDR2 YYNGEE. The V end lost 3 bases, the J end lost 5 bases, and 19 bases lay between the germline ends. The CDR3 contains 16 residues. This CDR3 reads CASSEDSRGGGDTQYF. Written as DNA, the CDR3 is TGTGCCAGCAGCGAGGACAGTCGCGGTGGGGGAGATACGCAGTATTTT.

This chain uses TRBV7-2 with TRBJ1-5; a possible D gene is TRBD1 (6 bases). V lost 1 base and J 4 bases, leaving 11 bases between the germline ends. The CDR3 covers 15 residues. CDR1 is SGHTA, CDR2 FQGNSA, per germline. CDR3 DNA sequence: TGTGCCAGCAGCTTAGAAGCAGGGGATAATCAGCCCCAGCATTTT. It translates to CASSLEAGDNQPQHF.

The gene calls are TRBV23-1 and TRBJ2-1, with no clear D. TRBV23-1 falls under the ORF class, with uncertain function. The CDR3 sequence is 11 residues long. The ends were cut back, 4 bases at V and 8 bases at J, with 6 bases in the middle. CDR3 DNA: TGCGCCAGCAGTCGGTGCGATGAGCAGTTCTTC. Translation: CASSRCDEQFF.

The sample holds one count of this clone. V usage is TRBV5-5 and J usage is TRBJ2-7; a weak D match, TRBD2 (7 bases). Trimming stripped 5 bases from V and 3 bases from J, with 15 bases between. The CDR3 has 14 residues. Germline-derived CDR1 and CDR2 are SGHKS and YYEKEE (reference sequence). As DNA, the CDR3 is TGTGCCAGCAGTGGAAGAGGGGGGGTCTACGAGCAGTACTTC. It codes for CASSGRGGVYEQYF.

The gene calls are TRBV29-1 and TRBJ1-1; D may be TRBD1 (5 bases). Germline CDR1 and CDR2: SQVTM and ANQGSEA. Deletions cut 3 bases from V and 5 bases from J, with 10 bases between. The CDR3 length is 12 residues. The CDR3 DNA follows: TGCAGCGTTGAGGGGGGGGGAACTGAAGCTTTCTTT. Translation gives CSVEGGGTEAFF.

The CDR3 loop is CASSLGGQAVGYTF. Written as DNA, the CDR3 is TGTGCCAGCAGCTTAGGGGGACAGGCTGTCGGCTACACCTTC. J is TRBJ1-2 and V is TRBV7-2; 8 bases are shared with TRBD1. The length of the CDR3 is 14 residues. Germline V gives CDR1 SGHTA, CDR2 FQGNSA. Trimming took 1 base from V and 8 from J; bases not matched to a gene: 6. The full variable domain, with the rest looked up from reference TRBV7-2 and TRBJ1-2, is GAGVSQSPSNKVTEKGKDVELRCDPISGHTALYWYRQSLGQGLEFLIYFQGNSAPDKSGLPSDRFSAERTGGSVSTLTIQRTQQEDSAVYLCASSLGGQAVGYTFGSGTRLTVV.

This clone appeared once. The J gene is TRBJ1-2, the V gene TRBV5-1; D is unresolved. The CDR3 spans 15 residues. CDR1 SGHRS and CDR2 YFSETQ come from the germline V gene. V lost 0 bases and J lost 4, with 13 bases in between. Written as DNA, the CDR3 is TGCGCCAGCAGCTTGGGGGCAGGCGAAGCCTATGGCTACACCTTC. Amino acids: CASSLGAGEAYGYTF.

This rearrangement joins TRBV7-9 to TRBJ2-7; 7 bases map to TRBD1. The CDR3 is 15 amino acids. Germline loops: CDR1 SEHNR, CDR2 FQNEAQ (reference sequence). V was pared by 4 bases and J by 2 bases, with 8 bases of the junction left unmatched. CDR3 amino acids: CASSSLGQMAYEQYF. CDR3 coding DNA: TGTGCCAGCAGCTCCCTGGGACAGATGGCCTACGAGCAGTACTTC.

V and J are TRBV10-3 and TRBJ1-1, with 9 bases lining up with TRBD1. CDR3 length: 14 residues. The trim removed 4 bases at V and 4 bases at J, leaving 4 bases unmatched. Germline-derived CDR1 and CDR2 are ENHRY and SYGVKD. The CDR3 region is CAISAGTGTTEAFF. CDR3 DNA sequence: TGTGCCATCAGTGCTGGGACAGGGACCACTGAAGCTTTCTTT.

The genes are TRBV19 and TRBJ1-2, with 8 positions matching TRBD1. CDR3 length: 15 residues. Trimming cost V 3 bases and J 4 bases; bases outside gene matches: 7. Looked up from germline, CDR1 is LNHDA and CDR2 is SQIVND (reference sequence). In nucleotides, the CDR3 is TGTGCCAGTAGTATGGGGCCAGGGGGCGTCTATGGCTACACCTTC. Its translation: CASSMGPGGVYGYTF.